Listed below are T cell receptor beta chains from one sample, sequenced in a study of blood T cell repertoires in COVID-19. Produced via immunoSEQ multiplex PCR; TCRdb's table is partial and in-frame only. The sample carries about 310,000 clones, over 75% recorded once. Sequencing was carried out using PBMCs or T cells enriched from blood (not recorded which). The receptors stem from a woman aged 40-49 years who had recovered from COVID-19. Each CDR3 is given with its conserved first and last residue. The D gene is left open where the match is weak. Size is omitted from some rows. Given values are once, few, many or a class for expanded clones.

size: once
V: TRBV6-5
J: TRBJ1-5
D: TRBD1
DNA: TGTGCCAGCAGCGCCGGGACAGGGGGCAACCAGCCCCAGCATTTT
CDR3: CASSAGTGGNQPQHF

size: NA
V: TRBV6-4
J: TRBJ2-7
D: TRBD2
DNA: TGTGCCAGCAGTGACGGACTGCGGGAGGTCTCCGAGCAGTACTTC
CDR3: CASSDGLREVSEQYF

size: once
V: TRBV9
J: TRBJ1-1
D: NA
DNA: TGTGCCAGCAGCGTACACTTGCAGGACACTGAAGCTTTCTTT
CDR3: CASSVHLQDTEAFF

size: NA
V: TRBV29-1
J: TRBJ1-2
D: NA
DNA: TGCAGCGTTGGACGTAGGGACTCCTATCAGGGCTACACCTTC
CDR3: CSVGRRDSYQGYTF

size: NA
V: TRBV4-1
J: TRBJ1-6
D: NA
DNA: TGCGCCAGCAGCACCCAAGGACAGCGCAATTCACCCCTCCACTTT
CDR3: CASSTQGQRNSPLHF

size: NA
V: TRBV6-5
J: TRBJ2-2
D: TRBD1
DNA: TGTGCCAGCAGCCGGACAGGGCGGAACGGGGAGCTGTTTTTT
CDR3: CASSRTGRNGELFF

size: NA
V: TRBV10-3
J: TRBJ2-5
D: TRBD2
DNA: TGTGCCATCAGTGAGAGCGGGAGTTCAGAGACCCAGTACTTC
CDR3: CAISESGSSETQYF

size: NA
V: TRBV20-1
J: TRBJ2-1
D: NA
DNA: TGCAGTGCTAGTTATGGGAGCTCCTACAATGAGCAGTTCTTC
CDR3: CSASYGSSYNEQFF

size: NA
V: TRBV7-5
J: TRBJ2-3
D: NA
DNA: TGTGCCAGAAGCTTATGGACTAGTCATCTTCCGGATACGCAGTATTTT
CDR3: CARSLWTSHLPDTQYF

size: NA
V: TRBV9
J: TRBJ1-6
D: TRBD1
DNA: TGTGCCAGCAGCGCAGGGGGCCAGAATAATTCACCCCTCCACTTT
CDR3: CASSAGGQNNSPLHF

size: few
V: TRBV11-3
J: TRBJ2-3
D: NA
DNA: TGTGCCAGCAGCTATTCTAGGGATACGCAGTATTTT
CDR3: CASSYSRDTQYF

size: NA
V: TRBV12-3/TRBV12-4
J: TRBJ1-5
D: NA
DNA: TGTGCCAGCACGTTAGTAGCTAATCAGCCCCAGCATTTT
CDR3: CASTLVANQPQHF

size: once
V: TRBV9
J: TRBJ2-2
D: TRBD1
DNA: TGTGCCAGCAGCGTCTCCGGGACAGGGTTAGCCACCGGGGAGCTGTTTTTT
CDR3: CASSVSGTGLATGELFF

size: once
V: TRBV5-4
J: TRBJ2-3
D: NA
DNA: TGTGCCAGCATTGGGGAGGTGGGAGATACGCAGTATTTT
CDR3: CASIGEVGDTQYF

size: NA
V: TRBV6-5
J: TRBJ2-1
D: NA
DNA: TGTGCCAGCAGTTACAGCCGTACGAGCTCCTACAATGAGCAGTTCTTC
CDR3: CASSYSRTSSYNEQFF

size: once
V: TRBV9
J: TRBJ2-1
D: TRBD1
DNA: TGTGCCAGCAGCGTAGTGGGGGTAGAAGGGGGCGCCTACAATGAGCAGTTCTTC
CDR3: CASSVVGVEGGAYNEQFF

size: NA
V: TRBV5-1
J: TRBJ2-7
D: TRBD1
DNA: TGCGCCAGCAGCGCCCGGGACAGCTACTACGAGCAGTACTTC
CDR3: CASSARDSYYEQYF

size: NA
V: TRBV7-9
J: TRBJ2-5
D: TRBD2
DNA: TGTGCCAGCAGCCGGAAAGGACTAGCGGGAACTGAAAGGCGGGAGACCCAGTACTTC
CDR3: CASSRKGLAGTERRETQYF

size: NA
V: TRBV2
J: TRBJ2-7
D: NA
DNA: TGTGCCAGCAGTGAAAGGGGTCACGGTTACGAGCAGTACTTC
CDR3: CASSERGHGYEQYF

size: NA
V: TRBV11-1
J: TRBJ2-7
D: NA
DNA: TGTGCCAGCAGCTTAGCGTCGGGTAGCGGTACCTACGAGCAGTACTTC
CDR3: CASSLASGSGTYEQYF

size: NA
V: TRBV19
J: TRBJ1-3
D: NA
DNA: TGTGCCAGTAGTATTCGGGATACAGGAAACACCATATATTTT
CDR3: CASSIRDTGNTIYF

size: NA
V: TRBV6-5
J: TRBJ2-7
D: TRBD1
DNA: TGTGCCAGCAGTTGGGACAGAACATACGAGCAGTACTTC
CDR3: CASSWDRTYEQYF

size: NA
V: TRBV3-1/TRBV3-2
J: TRBJ1-2
D: NA
DNA: TGTGCCAGCAGCCGGGGAGAAAACTATGGCTACACCTTC
CDR3: CASSRGENYGYTF

size: NA
V: TRBV5-1
J: TRBJ2-3
D: NA
DNA: TGCGCCAGCAGCTTGCAACAGGGCCTCACAGATACGCAGTATTTT
CDR3: CASSLQQGLTDTQYF

size: NA
V: TRBV19
J: TRBJ1-5
D: TRBD1
DNA: TGTGCCACTCATCGGGGACAGCAAAATCAGCCCCAGCATTTT
CDR3: CATHRGQQNQPQHF

size: NA
V: TRBV27
J: TRBJ2-7
D: TRBD2
DNA: TGTGCCAGCAGTCACCGGGACTATATCTCCGAGCAGTACTTC
CDR3: CASSHRDYISEQYF

size: NA
V: TRBV11-3
J: TRBJ1-1
D: NA
DNA: TGTGCCAGCAGCAATAGATACAAGGCGGGAAACACTGAAGCTTTCTTT
CDR3: CASSNRYKAGNTEAFF

size: NA
V: TRBV25-1
J: TRBJ2-7
D: TRBD1
DNA: TGTGCCAGCAGTGAATGGAAGGACAGGGCCCATTCCTACGAGCAGTACTTC
CDR3: CASSEWKDRAHSYEQYF

size: NA
V: TRBV7-3
J: TRBJ2-2
D: TRBD1
DNA: TGTGCCAGCAGCTCCGGACAGGGGAACACCGGGGAGCTGTTTTTT
CDR3: CASSSGQGNTGELFF

size: once
V: TRBV3-1/TRBV3-2
J: TRBJ1-1
D: TRBD1
DNA: TGTGCCAGCAGCCCCTCCGGGACAGTGAACACTGAAGCTTTCTTT
CDR3: CASSPSGTVNTEAFF

size: NA
V: TRBV30
J: TRBJ2-5
D: TRBD2
DNA: TGTGCCTGGAGTGTAGGGCTAGCGGGAGGAGAGACCCAGTACTTC
CDR3: CAWSVGLAGGETQYF

size: once
V: TRBV29-1
J: TRBJ1-2
D: NA
DNA: TGCAGCGTTGAGCACAATCCTAACTATGGCTACACCTTC
CDR3: CSVEHNPNYGYTF

size: few
V: TRBV7-2
J: TRBJ2-2
D: NA
DNA: TGTGCCAGCAGCCCGGGCTGGTTAGCGGCCGGGGAGCTGTTTTTT
CDR3: CASSPGWLAAGELFF

size: NA
V: TRBV6-5
J: TRBJ1-4
D: TRBD1
DNA: TGTGCCAGCAGGACCGGGACAGGAAATGAAAAACTGTTTTTT
CDR3: CASRTGTGNEKLFF

size: NA
V: TRBV6-5
J: TRBJ2-3
D: NA
DNA: TGTGCCAGCAGTTTACCCGGGGCAGATACGCAGTATTTT
CDR3: CASSLPGADTQYF

size: NA
V: TRBV29-1
J: TRBJ2-7
D: NA
DNA: TGCAGCGTTGAAATAGTTAGCGGAAGACGGGAGCAGTACTTC
CDR3: CSVEIVSGRREQYF

size: NA
V: TRBV27
J: TRBJ2-2
D: TRBD2
DNA: TGTGCCACCGCACCCATCGGACTAGCGGTATACACCGGGGAGCTGTTTTTT
CDR3: CATAPIGLAVYTGELFF

size: NA
V: TRBV2
J: TRBJ1-5
D: NA
DNA: TGTGCCAGCAGCCAAGAGGCAGGGGCCCTTGGTCAGCCCCAGCATTTT
CDR3: CASSQEAGALGQPQHF

size: NA
V: TRBV9
J: TRBJ2-1
D: NA
DNA: TGTGCCAGCAGCACGGACTGGGTCAATGAGCAGTTCTTC
CDR3: CASSTDWVNEQFF

size: NA
V: TRBV28
J: TRBJ1-3
D: NA
DNA: TGTGCCAGCAGTTTAAGCGGGGTCGGGGCGGCGGGAAACACCATATATTTT
CDR3: CASSLSGVGAAGNTIYF

size: NA
V: TRBV11-3
J: TRBJ1-1
D: TRBD1
DNA: TGTGCCAGCAGCTTAGTCGCGGGACAGCAGAACACTGAAGCTTTCTTT
CDR3: CASSLVAGQQNTEAFF

size: few
V: TRBV24-1
J: TRBJ1-5
D: NA
DNA: TGTGCCACCCAGGGGTGGCGCAATCAGCCCCAGCATTTT
CDR3: CATQGWRNQPQHF

size: NA
V: TRBV7-2
J: TRBJ1-5
D: NA
DNA: TGTGCCAGCAGCTACTACAATCAGCCCCAGCATTTT
CDR3: CASSYYNQPQHF

size: NA
V: TRBV6-2/TRBV6-3
J: TRBJ2-3
D: NA
DNA: TGTGCCAGCAGCCGACAGGTTAAGACAGATACGCAGTATTTT
CDR3: CASSRQVKTDTQYF

size: NA
V: TRBV5-1
J: TRBJ2-1
D: NA
DNA: TGCGCCAGCAGCTTAACAGGTTCCTACAATGAGCAGTTCTTC
CDR3: CASSLTGSYNEQFF

size: NA
V: TRBV13
J: TRBJ2-1
D: TRBD2
DNA: TGTGCCAGCAGCCTCCGCCAGCGGGGCGACAATGAGCAGTTCTTC
CDR3: CASSLRQRGDNEQFF

size: NA
V: TRBV5-4
J: TRBJ2-5
D: NA
DNA: TGTGCCAGCAGCTTTACAGGGAGTGGGCAAGAGACCCAGTACTTC
CDR3: CASSFTGSGQETQYF

size: few
V: TRBV5-1
J: TRBJ2-1
D: TRBD1
DNA: TGCGCCAGCAGCTCCACCGGGACAGGGAGCAATGAGCAGTTCTTC
CDR3: CASSSTGTGSNEQFF

size: NA
V: TRBV6-6
J: TRBJ2-7
D: NA
DNA: TGTGCCAGCAGTTACGGCCTAGAGGAGCAGTACTTC
CDR3: CASSYGLEEQYF

size: NA
V: TRBV5-1
J: TRBJ2-5
D: TRBD2
DNA: TGCGCCAGCACTATCGGGGGGGCCCAAGAGACCCAGTACTTC
CDR3: CASTIGGAQETQYF

size: NA
V: TRBV7-2
J: TRBJ1-1
D: TRBD1
DNA: TGTGCCAGCAGCTTAGGGGGACAGGGATGGAACACTGAAGCTTTCTTT
CDR3: CASSLGGQGWNTEAFF

size: few
V: TRBV6-6
J: TRBJ1-2
D: TRBD1
DNA: TGTGCCAGCAGTCGACAGGGCGGAAGGTATGGCTACACCTTC
CDR3: CASSRQGGRYGYTF

size: NA
V: TRBV7-2
J: TRBJ2-7
D: TRBD2
DNA: TGTGCCAGCAGCGGGGAGGGGCGGGTAACCTACGAGCAGTACTTC
CDR3: CASSGEGRVTYEQYF

size: NA
V: TRBV3-1/TRBV3-2
J: TRBJ2-2
D: TRBD2
DNA: TGTGCCAGCAGCCAAGTTAAGAGGGGAGGGGGGGAGCTGTTTTTT
CDR3: CASSQVKRGGGELFF

size: NA
V: TRBV4-3
J: TRBJ2-2
D: TRBD2
DNA: TGCGCCAGCAGCCAAGATGCGGATCCAGGGCTAGCGGGAGGGCCGGGCACCGGGGAGCTGTTTTTT
CDR3: CASSQDADPGLAGGPGTGELFF